A single sample gave rise to the 24 T cell receptor beta chains below, sequenced in a study of OX40 agonist ivuxolimab in advanced cancers. Some clones are missing from TCRdb's copy, which holds only in-frame ones; the method was immunoSEQ multiplex PCR. The sample gives approximately 65,000 clones, about 82% of which show up once; roughly a tenth is in the top ten. Sequenced material: CD4+ or CD8+ T cells sorted from blood, taken in a trial of the OX40 agonist ivuxolimab. Receptors originate from an adult with an advanced solid tumor such as melanoma, head and neck, liver or kidney cancer.

The V gene is TRBV7-2, the J gene TRBJ2-1; D gene unclear. The CDR3 is 14 residues long. Germline loops: CDR1 SGHTA, CDR2 FQGNSA. Trimming shortened V by 4 bases and J by 10 bases, and 17 bases separated the two germline ends. The DNA for the CDR3 is TGTGCCAGCAGCTCCTCAGACGGTGTGTGGGAGCAGTTCTTC. Translating gives CASSSSDGVWEQFF.

The chain combines TRBV28 with TRBJ2-4; possible D gene TRBD2, 6 bases. Germline V gene data show CDR1 as MDHEN and CDR2 as SYDVKM. The CDR3 is 16 residues long. The V gene lost 2 bases and the J gene lost 1 base, with 12 bases spanning the gap. The CDR3 is CASSLRWLAAKNIQYF. DNA of the CDR3: TGTGCCAGCAGTTTAAGGTGGCTAGCGGCCAAAAACATTCAGTACTTC.

The chain has TRBV27 and TRBJ2-7, with no clear D. The V and J ends lost 2 bases and 3 bases respectively, with 11 bases between them. Germline CDR1 MNHEY, CDR2 SMNVEV (reference sequence). The CDR3 contains 14 residues. The CDR3 DNA reads TGTGCCAGCAGTTTAAAGGGAACTATCTACGAGCAGTACTTC. Translating gives CASSLKGTIYEQYF.

The V and J genes are TRBV27 and TRBJ1-2; D is ambiguous. The V end lost 5 bases, the J end lost 1 base, and 17 bases lay between the germline ends. CDR1 and CDR2 from the germline V gene are MNHEY and SMNVEV (reference sequence). The CDR3 spans 16 residues. The CDR3, as DNA: TGTGCCAGCAGTACAACGCCGCGGTTCAGTAACTATGGCTACACCTTC. Translation gives CASSTTPRFSNYGYTF.

The chain carries TRBV19 and TRBJ2-5; D is possibly TRBD1 (6 bases). V dropped 4 bases and J dropped 5 bases, with 11 bases sitting between them. The germline V gene has CDR1 LNHDA and CDR2 SQIVND (reference sequence). The CDR3 extends over 13 amino acids. CDR3 residues: CASSTGHEETQYF. DNA for the CDR3: TGTGCCAGTAGTACGGGACATGAGGAGACCCAGTACTTC.

This chain links TRBV7-2 with TRBJ1-2; D possibly corresponds to TRBD1 (5 bases). The length of the CDR3 is 14 residues. V lost 4 bases and J lost 5, with 14 bases in between. Germline loops: CDR1 SGHTA, CDR2 FQGNSA. CDR3 protein: CASSSQTAWYGYTF. The CDR3 DNA follows: TGTGCCAGCAGCTCCCAGACAGCTTGGTATGGCTACACCTTC. Full variable domain (remainder filled in from reference TRBV7-2 and TRBJ1-2): GAGVSQSPSNKVTEKGKDVELRCDPISGHTALYWYRQSLGQGLEFLIYFQGNSAPDKSGLPSDRFSAERTGGSVSTLTIQRTQQEDSAVYLCASSSQTAWYGYTFGSGTRLTVV.

This clone was recorded a few times. The chain has TRBV9 and TRBJ2-3; D might be TRBD1 or TRBD2, each matching 6 bases. Germline loops: CDR1 SGDLS, CDR2 YYNGEE. The germline V and J ends were trimmed by 0 bases and 5 bases, with 16 bases remaining between them. This CDR3 contains 16 residues. The CDR3, as DNA: TGTGCCAGCAGCGTAGTACCGGGGGCGGGTGGAGATACGCAGTATTTT. Protein sequence: CASSVVPGAGGDTQYF. The full variable domain, its missing parts supplied by reference TRBV9 and TRBJ2-3, is DSGVTQTPKHLITATGQRVTLRCSPRSGDLSVYWYQQSLDQGLQFLIQYYNGEERAKGNILERFSAQQFPDLHSELNLSSLELGDSALYFCASSVVPGAGGDTQYFGPGTRLTVL.

The chain carries TRBV4-1 and TRBJ2-1; 12 bases line up with TRBD2. Germline CDR1 MGHRA, CDR2 YSYEKL. This CDR3 spans 13 amino acids. V lost 6 bases to trimming and J lost 13 bases; unmatched junction nucleotides: 7. The CDR3 nucleotides are TGCGCCAGCAGTCGACTAGCGGGGGAGTTACAGTTCTTC. Translating it yields CASSRLAGELQFF.

The chain uses TRBV19 and TRBJ2-5, with D tentatively TRBD1 or TRBD2 (6 bases each). Judging by the DNA end, TRBJ2-7 fits better; the J call may be wrong. This CDR3 contains 14 residues. CDR1 is LNHDA and CDR2 is SQIVND in the germline V gene (reference sequence). DNA for the CDR3: TGTGCCACTATGGACACAGGAGGGGGATACGAGCAGTACTTC. It codes for CATMDTGGGYEQYF.

V gene TRBV6-1 combines with J gene TRBJ1-6; 8 bases fit TRBD1. The CDR3 loop spans 13 amino acids. The V gene's germline CDR1 is MNHNS and CDR2 SASEGT. The V segment lost 6 bases and the J segment 5 bases; nucleotides outside the gene matches: 0. The CDR3 nucleotides read TGTGCCAGCAGGACAGGGGATAATTCACCCCTCCACTTT. Translating gives CASRTGDNSPLHF.

The CDR3 region has the DNA TGCGCCAGCAGCTTAGGACAGGACTTCGACTCGCAGTATTTT. As protein: CASSLGQDFDSQYF. The V and J genes are TRBV5-1 and TRBJ2-3; TRBD1 matches at 7 bases. CDR1 SGHRS and CDR2 YFSETQ come from the germline V gene. CDR3 size: 14 residues. V dropped 2 bases and J dropped 10; count of bases not matched to a gene: 10.

The sample holds one count of this clone. V gene TRBV5-1 combines with J gene TRBJ1-3; D gene unclear. This CDR3 region has 14 residues. Trimming shortened V by 0 bases and J by 4 bases, and 8 bases separated the two germline ends. From germline, CDR1 is SGHRS and CDR2 YFSETQ. CDR3 residues: CASSLGAEGNTIYF. CDR3 nucleotide sequence: TGCGCCAGCAGCTTGGGGGCAGAAGGAAACACCATATATTTT.

V and J are TRBV5-6 and TRBJ2-1, with 9 bases identical to TRBD2. Germline V gene data show CDR1 as SGHDT and CDR2 as YYEEEE. This CDR3 is built from 15 residues. Trimming cost V 3 bases and J 8 bases; bases outside gene matches: 9. DNA of the CDR3: TGTGCCAGCAGCTCCAGCGGGGGGCTTGGGGATGAGCAGTTCTTC. Protein: CASSSSGGLGDEQFF.

This clone has only one observation. The CDR3: CASSTRSGRGTGELFF. As DNA, the CDR3 is TGTGCCAGCAGCACCCGGAGCGGGAGAGGCACCGGGGAGCTGTTTTTT. J is TRBJ2-2 and V is TRBV7-9; 8 bases map to TRBD2. CDR3 length: 16 residues. V lost 5 bases and J lost 4; bases outside the gene matches: 9. Germline lookup yields CDR1 SEHNR and CDR2 FQNEAQ (reference sequence). Using reference TRBV7-9 and TRBJ2-2 for the parts outside the CDR3, the full variable domain is DTGVSQNPRHKITKRGQNVTFRCDPISEHNRLYWYRQTLGQGPEFLTYFQNEAQLEKSRLLSDRFSAERPKGSFSTLEIQRTEQGDSAMYLCASSTRSGRGTGELFFGEGSRLTVL.

The chain employs TRBV7-8 and TRBJ2-3; 9 positions match TRBD2. Unmatched junction bases numbered 12, after V lost 5 bases and J lost 6 bases. Germline values: CDR1 SGHVS, CDR2 FQNEAQ. The CDR3 is made up of 16 amino acids. The CDR3 region is CASSLRLAGSSDTQYF. The CDR3 coding sequence is TGTGCCAGCAGCCTCCGGCTAGCGGGGAGTTCCGATACGCAGTATTTT.

This chain joins TRBV5-4 and TRBJ2-7, with TRBD2 matching over 8 bases. J was trimmed by 2 bases and V by 2 bases; bases with no gene match: 12. CDR1 is SGHNT and CDR2 is YYREEE in the germline V gene (reference sequence). There are 17 residues in the CDR3. CDR3 amino acids: CASSFSGSGIPTYEQYF. The CDR3 DNA reads TGTGCCAGCAGCTTTTCGGGTAGCGGGATCCCGACCTACGAGCAGTACTTC.

V is TRBV5-1 and J is TRBJ1-1; D is undetermined. The CDR3 has 15 residues. Germline loops: CDR1 SGHRS, CDR2 YFSETQ. V was shortened by 2 bases and J by 1 base, with 12 bases between the two germline ends. The CDR3 loop reads CASSFIGLANTEAFF. The CDR3 bases are TGCGCCAGCAGCTTTATCGGACTCGCGAACACTGAAGCTTTCTTT.

V is TRBV28 and J is TRBJ2-5; 7 nucleotides line up with TRBD2. The germline V gene encodes CDR1 MDHEN and CDR2 SYDVKM. This CDR3 region has 15 residues. V lost 4 bases to trimming and J lost 1 base; unmatched junction nucleotides: 6. Here the CDR3 DNA reads TGTGCCAGCAGTTCGTCGACTAGCCTCCAAGAGACCCAGTACTTC. This sequence encodes CASSSSTSLQETQYF.

The V gene is TRBV28, the J gene TRBJ2-7; D might be TRBD2 (5 bases). V lost 4 bases, J lost 1 base, and 14 bases lay in between. CDR1 and CDR2 from the germline V gene are MDHEN and SYDVKM. The CDR3 length is 15 residues. The chain's CDR3 is CASSSPTRGSYEQYF. CDR3 in DNA: TGTGCCAGCAGTTCCCCCACTAGAGGGTCCTACGAGCAGTACTTC.

The chain has TRBV5-1 and TRBJ2-1, with 9 bases lining up with TRBD1. This CDR3 has 14 residues. V lost 4 bases to trimming and J lost 6 bases; unmatched junction nucleotides: 5. Germline CDR1 and CDR2: SGHRS and YFSETQ. CDR3 bases: TGCGCCAGCAGCCTTAGACAGGGGGGCAATGAGCAGTTCTTC. Translating gives CASSLRQGGNEQFF. Variable domain in full (rest from reference TRBV5-1 and TRBJ2-1): KAGVTQTPRYLIKTRGQQVTLSCSPISGHRSVSWYQQTPGQGLQFLFEYFSETQRNKGNFPGRFSGRQFSNSRSEMNVSTLELGDSALYLCASSLRQGGNEQFFGPGTRLTVL.

This rearrangement joins TRBV4-1 to TRBJ1-4; possible D gene TRBD1, 6 bases. V lost 1 base to trimming and J lost 8 bases, with 17 bases between them. CDR3 length: 16 residues. Germline values: CDR1 MGHRA, CDR2 YSYEKL. The CDR3 loop is CASSQVLRTAGEKLFF. CDR3 nucleotides: TGCGCCAGCAGCCAAGTTCTTAGGACAGCGGGGGAAAAACTGTTTTTT.

The rearrangement uses TRBV2 and TRBJ2-7, with 8 bases that match TRBD1. CDR1 SNHLY and CDR2 FYNNEI come from the germline V gene. V lost 6 bases and J lost 0; bases outside the gene matches: 13. The CDR3 runs 17 residues. Written as DNA, the CDR3 is TGTGCCAGCAGCCGCACCCCAGGGGGCGCGAGCTCCTACGAGCAGTACGTC. This gives the protein CASSRTPGGASSYEQYV.

V is TRBV28 and J is TRBJ1-5; no firm D call. V was clipped by 5 bases and J by 9 bases, with 11 bases between them. The CDR3 length is 12 residues. Per germline, CDR1 MDHEN and CDR2 SYDVKM. The CDR3 reads CASSDVVGPQHF. The CDR3, as DNA: TGTGCCAGCAGTGACGTGGTGGGGCCCCAGCATTTT.

This chain links TRBV4-2 with TRBJ1-2; possibly TRBD1 for D (5 bases). Germline loops: CDR1 LGHNA, CDR2 YNFKEQ. The V end was cut by 5 bases, the J end by 6 bases, with 25 bases between. The CDR3 loop spans 17 amino acids. The CDR3 coding sequence is TGTGCCAGCAGCTTGGAGGCCTGGAGGGGATTTGAACATGGCTACACCTTC. Its protein is CASSLEAWRGFEHGYTF.